These 22 T cell receptor beta chains originate from one sample sequenced in a study of T-cell memory formation after mild COVID-19. A single record per CDR3 protein comes from TCRdb applying MiXCR to the 5' RACE reads. Of 300,000 to 400,000 distinct CDR3 sequences listed, more than 15% are singletons. The sequenced sample consisted of PBMCs or a T cell subset sorted from them (not recorded which). The receptors come from a man younger than 30 who had mild COVID-19 (a few samples of this study predate the infection). Cell type and time point are not known.

The table lists this clonotype with a few counts. The rearrangement uses TRBV5-5 and TRBJ1-2, with D unclear. Germline lookup yields CDR1 SGHKS and CDR2 YYEKEE (reference sequence). The V gene lost 4 bases and the J gene lost 4 bases, with 8 bases spanning the gap. The CDR3 spans 12 residues. For the CDR3, the DNA is TGTGCCAGCAGCGATTCACCCTATGGCTACACCTTC. This translates into CASSDSPYGYTF.

This clonotype was detected only a few times. At one end, the junction sequence differs from germline, possibly due to a read error. The chain has TRBV2 and TRBJ2-5; D remains ambiguous. CDR1 SNHLY and CDR2 FYNNEI come from the germline V gene. This CDR3 spans 11 amino acids. CDR3 coding DNA: TGTGCCAGCGGGAAGACCCTACCCTCACACTTC. Translated: CASGKTLPSHF.

This clonotype was picked up a small number of times. The J gene is TRBJ2-1, the V gene TRBV5-4; TRBD2 aligns across 10 bases. This CDR3 is 18 amino acids long. Trimming at V came to 0 bases and at J to 0 bases, leaving 6 bases not matched to a gene. CDR1 is SGHNT and CDR2 is YYREEE in the germline V gene (reference sequence). Here the CDR3 reads CASSLASGGRSSYNEQFF. The CDR3, as DNA: TGTGCCAGCAGCTTGGCTAGCGGGGGCCGGAGCTCCTACAATGAGCAGTTCTTC.

The rearrangement links TRBV13 to TRBJ2-3; perhaps TRBD1 as D (6 bases). The V end was cut by 6 bases, the J end by 3 bases, with 10 bases between. The germline V gene encodes CDR1 PRHDT and CDR2 FYEKMQ (reference sequence). This CDR3 is built from 13 residues. The CDR3 is CASRFQGTDTQYF. In DNA form, the CDR3 reads TGTGCCAGCAGATTTCAGGGGACAGATACGCAGTATTTT.

The chain combines TRBV5-1 with TRBJ1-2; D is undetermined. CDR3 length: 17 amino acids. CDR1 SGHRS and CDR2 YFSETQ come from the germline V gene. Trimming shortened V by 2 bases and J by 2 bases, and 19 bases separated the two germline ends. The CDR3 spells CASSFSRLTPGNYGYTF. CDR3 in DNA: TGCGCCAGCAGCTTCTCGCGCCTCACCCCCGGCAACTATGGCTACACCTTC.

This clonotype came up a few times. The chain is built from TRBV7-9 and TRBJ1-1, with 9 bases matching TRBD1. The CDR3 consists of 15 residues. Per the germline V gene, CDR1 is SEHNR and CDR2 is FQNEAQ (reference sequence). Germline trimming cut 3 bases from V and 4 bases from J; bases unmatched to any gene: 6. The CDR3 DNA reads as TGTGCCAGCAGCTTTGGGGACAGGGAAATCACTGAAGCTTTCTTT. This gives the protein CASSFGDREITEAFF.

The rearrangement uses TRBV4-3 and TRBJ1-2; D is possibly TRBD1 (5 bases). Trimming removed 4 bases at V and 7 bases at J, with 13 bases between. Per the germline V gene, CDR1 is LGHNA and CDR2 is YSLEER. The CDR3 runs to 13 residues. This CDR3 reads CASSPAGGGGYTF. In nucleotides, the CDR3 is TGCGCCAGCAGCCCTGCCGGGGGAGGTGGCTACACCTTC.

This clonotype was detected a few times. CDR3 in amino acids: CASSVERGFGEQFF. CDR3 sequence (DNA): TGTGCCAGCAGCGTAGAGCGGGGGTTCGGTGAGCAGTTCTTC. The rearrangement joins TRBV9 to TRBJ2-1, with TRBD2 matching over 8 bases. The junction had 5 bases not matched to a gene; V was cut back by 0 bases and J by 9 bases. The germline V gene encodes CDR1 SGDLS and CDR2 YYNGEE. This CDR3 comprises 14 residues.

This chain uses TRBV29-1 with TRBJ2-7; 8 bases fit TRBD1. Germline V gives CDR1 SQVTM, CDR2 ANQGSEA. The CDR3 runs 12 residues. The junction had 7 bases not matched to a gene; V was cut back by 6 bases and J by 6 bases. Here the CDR3 reads CSVDRDLGEQYF. CDR3 DNA: TGCAGCGTGGACAGGGACCTGGGCGAGCAGTACTTC.

Comment on this clonotype: This may be a read error, as it is one base from a much larger clone. This chain joins TRBV7-9 and TRBJ1-5; D ambiguous. The CDR3 covers 15 residues. Germline CDR1 and CDR2: SEHNR and FQNEAQ (reference sequence). CDR3 sequence (DNA): TGTGCCTGCAGCCCCGGAGGGTTTAGCAATCAGCCCCAGCATTTT. Amino acids: CACSPGGFSNQPQHF.

This clonotype was picked up a small number of times. V and J are TRBV28 and TRBJ1-4; TRBD1 might be the D (6 bases). From germline, CDR1 is MDHEN and CDR2 SYDVKM. The length of the CDR3 is 16 residues. The V end was cut by 6 bases, the J end by 4 bases, with 18 bases between. The CDR3 bases are TGTGCCAGCAGCATGTACAGGGTTCAGGTTAATGAAAAACTGTTTTTT. Protein product: CASSMYRVQVNEKLFF.

V gene TRBV6-1 combines with J gene TRBJ2-5, with TRBD1 identical over 8 bases. CDR1 MNHNS and CDR2 SASEGT come from the germline V gene. This CDR3 region has 15 residues. J was trimmed by 1 base and V by 4 bases; bases with no gene match: 5. The CDR3 protein is CASSAYTGGQETQYF. The DNA of the CDR3 is TGTGCCAGCAGTGCTTACACAGGGGGCCAAGAGACCCAGTACTTC.

This clonotype was recorded a few times. V is TRBV7-2 and J is TRBJ1-2; D may be TRBD1 (6 bases). With 2 bases removed from V and 7 bases from J, the gap between germline ends came to 14 bases. Looked up from germline, CDR1 is SGHTA and CDR2 is FQGNSA. This CDR3 region has 14 residues. CDR3: CASSLYRAQAGYTF. The CDR3 DNA sequence: TGTGCCAGCAGCTTATACAGGGCGCAAGCTGGCTACACCTTC.

This clonotype has at least ten counts. The chain is built from TRBV4-3 and TRBJ2-2, with no clear D. This CDR3 region has 13 residues. Germline loops: CDR1 LGHNA, CDR2 YSLEER. Between the trimmed V and J ends, which lost 0 bases and 6 bases, there was a span of 5 bases. The CDR3 DNA reads TGCGCCAGCAGCCAAGAAGGCTCCGGGGAGCTGTTTTTT. This encodes CASSQEGSGELFF.

Only a few counts were recorded for this clonotype. The chain uses TRBV27 and TRBJ1-2; D not resolved. CDR3 size: 13 residues. Germline lookup yields CDR1 MNHEY and CDR2 SMNVEV (reference sequence). The ends were cut back, 9 bases at V and 7 bases at J, with 18 bases in the middle. The CDR3, as DNA: TGTGCCAGTTCTCCTGGATGGGTTAGTGGCTACACCTTC. This encodes CASSPGWVSGYTF.

V is TRBV7-2 and J is TRBJ2-3, with 12 bases fitting TRBD2. J lost 0 bases, V lost 5 bases, and 9 bases had no gene match. In germline, CDR1 is SGHTA, CDR2 FQGNSA. The CDR3 runs 18 residues. The CDR3 DNA reads TGTGCCAGCAGCCCGCGACTAGCGGGGGCCCCTAGCACAGATACGCAGTATTTT. It codes for CASSPRLAGAPSTDTQYF.

J is TRBJ2-2 and V is TRBV7-2; perhaps TRBD1 as D (5 bases). Between the trimmed V and J ends, which lost 5 bases and 5 bases, there was a span of 18 bases. The germline CDR1 and CDR2 sequences are SGHTA and FQGNSA. This CDR3 comprises 16 residues. The CDR3 DNA reads as TGTGCCAGCAGCCCCAGGGCAGCCTTCTATACCGGGGAGCTGTTTTTT. This codes for CASSPRAAFYTGELFF.

This clonotype has a handful of counts. V is TRBV3-1 and J is TRBJ1-5; D unclear. The CDR3 sequence is 10 residues long. V was trimmed by 7 bases and J by 7 bases, leaving 5 bases between them. Germline V lookup: CDR1 LGHDT, CDR2 YNNKEL (reference sequence). DNA for the CDR3: TGTGCCAGCACATACCAGCCCCAGCATTTT. Translated: CASTYQPQHF. Full variable domain (rest looked up from reference TRBV3-1 and TRBJ1-5): DTAVSQTPKYLVTQMGNDKSIKCEQNLGHDTMYWYKQDSKKFLKIMFSYNNKELIINETVPNRFSPKSPDKAHLNLHINSLELGDSAVYFCASTYQPQHFGDGTRLSIL.

This chain uses TRBV5-1 with TRBJ2-5; unclear D gene. This CDR3 comprises 14 residues. CDR1 and CDR2 from the germline V gene are SGHRS and YFSETQ. Trimming removed 0 bases from V and 2 bases from J, with 8 bases in between. In DNA, the CDR3 is TGCGCCAGCAGCTTGGACAGTCAACAAGAGACCCAGTACTTC. Amino acid sequence: CASSLDSQQETQYF.

This chain joins TRBV7-9 and TRBJ1-5; D is possibly TRBD1 (5 bases). The V and J ends lost 5 bases and 0 bases respectively, with 14 bases between them. This CDR3 contains 16 residues. Germline V gene sequence: CDR1 SEHNR, CDR2 FQNEAQ (reference sequence). The CDR3 protein is CASSPLGGGSNQPQHF. CDR3 nucleotides: TGTGCCAGCAGCCCCCTCGGGGGGGGTAGCAATCAGCCCCAGCATTTT.

This clonotype turned up a few times. J is TRBJ1-3 and V is TRBV12-3 or TRBV12-4; D is unresolved. Trimming shortened V by 4 bases and J by 4 bases, and 11 bases separated the two germline ends. The CDR3 has 14 residues. The CDR3 region has the DNA TGTGCCAGCAGTTCGGTCGGTGTGGGAAACACCATATATTTT. Its translation: CASSSVGVGNTIYF.

This clonotype was counted only a few times. The gene calls are TRBV6-2 or TRBV6-3 and TRBJ2-3; 12 nucleotides agree with TRBD2. Germline CDR1 MNHEY, CDR2 SVGEGT. J was trimmed by 1 base and V by 0 bases; bases with no gene match: 8. The CDR3 covers 19 residues. As DNA, the CDR3 is TGTGCCAGCAGTTACTCCCTAGCGGGGGGGCCGGAAGGCACAGATACGCAGTATTTT. It codes for CASSYSLAGGPEGTDTQYF.